A selection of T cell receptor beta chains follows, all from one sample in a study of T-cell memory formation after mild COVID-19. Each CDR3 protein is one row after TCRdb ran MiXCR on the 5' RACE reads. Of just under 550,000 distinct CDR3 sequences listed, roughly 21% are singletons. Sequenced input: PBMCs or a T cell subset sorted from them (not recorded which). These receptor sequences come from an adult woman who had mild COVID-19 (a few samples of this study predate the infection). Cell type and time point are not known. The CDR3 runs from the conserved cysteine through the conserved F or W. D genes are given only for firm matches. Size is stated for part of the rows, as once, few or many counts, or as a class when the clone is expanded.

d_call	v_call	j_call	clone_size	cdr3_nt	cdr3_aa
.	TRBV15	TRBJ2-3	.	TGTGCCACCAGCAGGACACAGGGTGGCTCGAGAGATACGCAGTATTTT	CATSRTQGGSRDTQYF
.	TRBV7-2	TRBJ2-5	few	TGTGCCAGCAGCTGGGTGGGGGGCGCGGGTAGTGAGACCCAGTACTTC	CASSWVGGAGSETQYF
TRBD1	TRBV6-1	TRBJ1-2	.	TGTGCCAGCAGTGATTACCGGGACAGGGAAGAACGCTACACCTTC	CASSDYRDREERYTF
.	TRBV7-6	TRBJ1-5	many	TGTGCCAGCGGGACGGGAGGGTTGCAGCCCCAGCATTTT	CASGTGGLQPQHF
.	TRBV7-2	TRBJ2-1	.	TGTGCCAGCAGCTTTCAACTCGGGAATGAGCAGTTCTTC	CASSFQLGNEQFF
TRBD1	TRBV4-1	TRBJ1-1	.	TGCGCCAGCAGCCAACGACAGGGCGACACTGAAGCTTTCTTT	CASSQRQGDTEAFF
.	TRBV7-2	TRBJ1-5	.	TGTGCCAGCAGCTTAGGGCACCTCAATCAGCCCCAGCATTTT	CASSLGHLNQPQHF
.	TRBV7-9	TRBJ1-2	.	TGTGCCAGCAGCCCCCCGGACAGCGAGAACTATGGCTACACCTTC	CASSPPDSENYGYTF
TRBD1	TRBV7-9	TRBJ2-1	many	TGTGCCAGCAGCTCCCGGGACAGGGGAAATGAGCAGTTCTTC	CASSSRDRGNEQFF
.	TRBV4-2	TRBJ1-5	.	TGTGCCAGCAGCCAAGCCGACAATAGCAATCAGCCCCAGCATTTT	CASSQADNSNQPQHF
.	TRBV5-1	TRBJ2-5	few	TGCGCCAGCAGCTTGGTGGGCCTGACAACCCACCAAGAGACCCAGTACTTC	CASSLVGLTTHQETQYF
TRBD2	TRBV24-1	TRBJ2-5	.	TGTGCCACCAGTGGGGGTCGAGGACTAGCGGGAGACGGAGAGACCCAGTACTTC	CATSGGRGLAGDGETQYF
TRBD1	TRBV19	TRBJ1-1	.	TGTGCCAGTAGTATCTTACAGGGGGCTACTGAAGCTTTCTTT	CASSILQGATEAFF